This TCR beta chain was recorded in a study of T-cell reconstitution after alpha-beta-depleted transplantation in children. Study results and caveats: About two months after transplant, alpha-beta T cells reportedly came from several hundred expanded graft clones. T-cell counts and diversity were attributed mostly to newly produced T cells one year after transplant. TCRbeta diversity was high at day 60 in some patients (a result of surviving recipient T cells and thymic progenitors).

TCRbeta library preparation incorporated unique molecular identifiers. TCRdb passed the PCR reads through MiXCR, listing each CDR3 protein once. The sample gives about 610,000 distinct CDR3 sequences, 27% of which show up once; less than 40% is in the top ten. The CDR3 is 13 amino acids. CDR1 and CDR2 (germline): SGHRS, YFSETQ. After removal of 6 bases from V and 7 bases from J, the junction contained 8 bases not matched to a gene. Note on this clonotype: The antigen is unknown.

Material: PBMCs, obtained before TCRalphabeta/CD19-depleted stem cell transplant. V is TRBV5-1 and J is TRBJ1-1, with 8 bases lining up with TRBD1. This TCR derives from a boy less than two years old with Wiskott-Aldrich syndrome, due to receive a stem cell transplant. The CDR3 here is CASTTYGQGEAFF. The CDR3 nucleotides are TGCGCCAGCACCACCTACGGACAGGGTGAAGCTTTCTTT.